This passage covers 29 T cell receptor beta chains from one sample sequenced in a study of blood T cells in healthy people across ages. Next came a second PCR, run for about 7 to 12 cycles, which used a sample-barcoded 5' primer along with a J-beta primer mix. One entry per CDR3 protein, called by TCRdb with MiXCR from the 5' RACE reads. The sample yields over 700,000 distinct CDR3 sequences, about 55% seen once. The sample taken for sequencing was blood. Receptors were obtained from an older man in good health.

The DNA of the CDR3 is TGCAGCGTTCTGGGCTCTGGAAACACCATATATTTT. Protein sequence: CSVLGSGNTIYF. The chain combines TRBV29-1 with TRBJ1-3; D not resolved. Trimming stripped 5 bases from V and 0 bases from J, with 5 bases between. This CDR3 is built from 12 residues. From germline, CDR1 is SQVTM and CDR2 ANQGSEA.

The V and J genes are TRBV7-3 and TRBJ2-3; 11 nucleotides match TRBD2. Per the germline V gene, CDR1 is SGHTA and CDR2 is FQGTGA. CDR3 length equals 17 residues. J gave up 4 bases and V 4 bases, and 10 bases lay outside the gene matches. The CDR3 region has the DNA TGTGCCAGCAGCTCAGGGACTAGCGGAGGGGTGGCAGATACGCAGTATTTT. Residues: CASSSGTSGGVADTQYF.

As regards this clonotype: A junction boundary mismatches the germline segment, possibly from a read error. The rearrangement links TRBV7-3 to TRBJ2-4; perhaps TRBD2 as D (7 bases). The germline gives CDR1 SGHTA, CDR2 FQGTGA. There are 14 residues in the CDR3. The CDR3 DNA reads as TGTGCCGGCAGCTTAGGGGGGGCCGAAAACATTCAGTACTTC. It specifies CAGSLGGAENIQYF.

V and J are TRBV20-1 and TRBJ1-5, with D unresolved. The CDR3 is made up of 14 amino acids. V shed 0 bases and J shed 0 bases, with 6 bases lying between them. Germline CDR1 reads DFQATT; CDR2 reads SNEGSKA (reference sequence). The CDR3 sequence is CSAREGSSNQPQHF. In DNA, the CDR3 is TGCAGTGCTAGAGAGGGGAGTAGCAATCAGCCCCAGCATTTT.

This clonotype was counted between two and nine times. The chain recombines TRBV7-2 with TRBJ2-1; D remains unclear. Germline V gives CDR1 SGHTA, CDR2 FQGNSA. The V end lost 2 bases, the J end lost 0 bases, and 8 bases lay between the germline ends. The CDR3 is 15 amino acids. This CDR3 reads CASSLLRSSYNEQFF. The DNA of the CDR3 is TGTGCCAGCAGCTTACTACGGAGCTCCTACAATGAGCAGTTCTTC.

This chain uses TRBV4-1 with TRBJ2-7, with TRBD2 matching over 13 bases. Trimming at V came to 4 bases and at J to 6 bases, leaving 6 bases not matched to a gene. CDR3 length equals 15 residues. From germline, CDR1 is MGHRA and CDR2 YSYEKL. CDR3 bases: TGCGCCAGCAGCCCGGGACTAGCGGGAAAGCGCGAGCAGTACTTC. Protein: CASSPGLAGKREQYF.

The gene calls are TRBV6-1 and TRBJ1-2; D is ambiguous. CDR1 MNHNS and CDR2 SASEGT come from the germline V gene. The V end lost 3 bases, the J end lost 4 bases, and 9 bases lay between the germline ends. The CDR3 is made up of 13 amino acids. In nucleotides, the CDR3 is TGTGCCAGCAGTGAGCCAGTCCCCTATGGCTACACCTTC. Its protein is CASSEPVPYGYTF.

V and J are TRBV20-1 and TRBJ2-2; D uncertain. Germline V gene data show CDR1 as DFQATT and CDR2 as SNEGSKA (reference sequence). The CDR3 has 12 residues. V shed 1 base and J shed 7 bases, with 7 bases lying between them. Here the CDR3 DNA reads TGCAGTGCTAGAGTCGGTGGCGGGGAGCTGTTTTTT. Translation gives CSARVGGGELFF.

The chain combines TRBV28 with TRBJ2-5; the D gene could be TRBD1 or TRBD2 (5 bases each). Trimming removed 10 bases at V and 5 bases at J, with 14 bases between. The germline V gene has CDR1 MDHEN and CDR2 SYDVKM. This CDR3 contains 12 residues. The CDR3 here is CATQVGDETQYF. The CDR3 DNA reads TGTGCCACCCAGGTGGGGGACGAGACCCAGTACTTC.

This sequence joins TRBV20-1 and TRBJ2-3; 10 bases match TRBD2. The CDR3 sequence is 16 residues long. The V and J ends lost 0 bases and 4 bases, in that order; junction bases with no gene match: 7. The germline CDR1 and CDR2 sequences are DFQATT and SNEGSKA (reference sequence). Here the CDR3 DNA reads TGCAGTGCTAGAGATGCGACTAGCGGGTTGGCAGATACGCAGTATTTT. Translated: CSARDATSGLADTQYF.

In this sample, this clonotype turned up a few times. This chain connects TRBV6-2 or TRBV6-3 to TRBJ2-3, with 7 bases aligning to TRBD2. Germline V gene sequence: CDR1 MNHEY, CDR2 SVGEGT. V was clipped by 2 bases and J by 14 bases; unmatched bases: 16. The CDR3 covers 15 residues. The CDR3 here is CASSYGLAVPGYAYF. The CDR3 nucleotides read TGTGCCAGCAGTTACGGGCTAGCGGTCCCAGGATACGCGTATTTT.

The table lists this clonotype with many counts. CDR3 nucleotide sequence: TGTGCCAGCAGCGTAGGAGGGACGGGCAATTCACCCCTCCACTTT. Protein sequence: CASSVGGTGNSPLHF. The J gene is TRBJ1-6, the V gene TRBV9; D might be TRBD1 (5 bases). Germline V lookup: CDR1 SGDLS, CDR2 YYNGEE. The V end lost 0 bases, the J end lost 7 bases, and 11 bases lay between the germline ends. The CDR3 sequence is 15 residues long.

There are a few counts of this clonotype. The gene calls are TRBV12-3 or TRBV12-4 and TRBJ2-1; maybe TRBD2 (6 bases). Trimming pared 1 base from V and 3 bases from J, leaving 10 bases between. The CDR3 length is 15 residues. CDR3 coding DNA: TGTGCCAGCAGTTTAGGAGCGGGCATCTACAATGAGCAGTTCTTC. Protein product: CASSLGAGIYNEQFF.

Notes on this clonotype: Given a far larger clone just one base away, this is likely a sequencing read error. The chain is built from TRBV7-8 and TRBJ2-7; D tentatively fits TRBD1 or TRBD2 (5 bases each). Per germline, CDR1 SGHVS and CDR2 FQNEAQ. This CDR3 has 14 amino acids. The CDR3 bases are TGTGCCGGCAGCTTAGCTGGGGGATCCTACGAGCAGTACTTC. This codes for CAGSLAGGSYEQYF.

A remark on this clonotype: A junction end diverges from the germline sequence, so it may reflect a read error. V gene TRBV28 combines with J gene TRBJ2-1; 7 bases match TRBD1. The J call may be incorrect, as the DNA end agrees better with TRBJ2-7. CDR3 length: 14 amino acids. The germline gives CDR1 MDHEN, CDR2 SYDVKM. CDR3 nucleotides: TGTACCAGCAGTCCAGGACAGGTTACTTACGAGCAGTACTTC. This gives the protein CTSSPGQVTYEQYF.

This clonotype was picked up a small number of times. The chain couples TRBV5-1 to TRBJ2-1; 9 bases are a match to TRBD2. The V gene's germline CDR1 is SGHRS and CDR2 YFSETQ. The junction had 6 bases not matched to a gene; V was cut back by 4 bases and J by 4 bases. The CDR3 is 15 amino acids. The CDR3 DNA follows: TGCGCCAGCAGCACGACTAGCGGTTCGTACAATGAGCAGTTCTTC. As protein: CASSTTSGSYNEQFF. Supplemented by reference TRBV5-1 and TRBJ2-1, the full variable domain reads KAGVTQTPRYLIKTRGQQVTLSCSPISGHRSVSWYQQTPGQGLQFLFEYFSETQRNKGNFPGRFSGRQFSNSRSEMNVSTLELGDSALYLCASSTTSGSYNEQFFGPGTRLTVL.

This sequence joins TRBV5-1 and TRBJ2-2; D call uncertain. The CDR3 spans 14 residues. Germline CDR1 reads SGHRS; CDR2 reads YFSETQ. V dropped 0 bases and J dropped 4 bases, with 7 bases sitting between them. The CDR3 nucleotides read TGCGCCAGCAGCTTGGTCGAGGTCACCGGGGAGCTGTTTTTT. Translated: CASSLVEVTGELFF. The full variable domain, its missing parts supplied by reference TRBV5-1 and TRBJ2-2, is KAGVTQTPRYLIKTRGQQVTLSCSPISGHRSVSWYQQTPGQGLQFLFEYFSETQRNKGNFPGRFSGRQFSNSRSEMNVSTLELGDSALYLCASSLVEVTGELFFGEGSRLTVL.

The chain joins TRBV20-1 to TRBJ2-7; no reliable D call. CDR1 and CDR2 (germline): DFQATT, SNEGSKA (reference sequence). The ends were cut back, 0 bases at V and 3 bases at J, with 6 bases in the middle. The length of the CDR3 is 12 residues. For the CDR3, the DNA is TGCAGTGCTAGAGAAACACGCTACGAGCAGTACTTC. It translates to CSARETRYEQYF.

The chain combines TRBV9 with TRBJ1-1, with a possible D match to TRBD1 (5 bases). Per germline, CDR1 SGDLS and CDR2 YYNGEE. V was trimmed by 4 bases and J by 1 base, leaving 14 bases between them. The CDR3 extends over 15 amino acids. The CDR3 DNA is TGTGCCAGCAGCCCGGATGGGGGTAGGAACACTGAAGCTTTCTTT. Its protein product is CASSPDGGRNTEAFF. Supplemented by reference TRBV9 and TRBJ1-1, the full variable domain reads DSGVTQTPKHLITATGQRVTLRCSPRSGDLSVYWYQQSLDQGLQFLIQYYNGEERAKGNILERFSAQQFPDLHSELNLSSLELGDSALYFCASSPDGGRNTEAFFGQGTRLTVV.

The gene calls are TRBV21-1 and TRBJ2-3. TRBV21-1 is a pseudogene. This CDR3 contains 12 residues. The CDR3 DNA follows: TGTGCCAGCAGCAAAGGGAATCGATACGCGTATTTT. Translated: CASSKGNRYAYF.

This clonotype was counted many times. This chain connects TRBV20-1 to TRBJ1-2; possibly TRBD1 for D (5 bases). The germline gives CDR1 DFQATT, CDR2 SNEGSKA (reference sequence). This CDR3 is 15 amino acids long. Trimming pared 3 bases from V and 1 base from J, leaving 15 bases between. The CDR3 is CSARTIGDVNYGYTF. CDR3 in DNA: TGCAGTGCTAGGACAATTGGGGACGTTAACTATGGCTACACCTTC.

This clonotype has just a few counts. This rearrangement joins TRBV29-1 to TRBJ2-7, with D possibly matching TRBD2 (5 bases). The V end lost 7 bases, the J end lost 2 bases, and 6 bases lay between the germline ends. Germline values: CDR1 SQVTM, CDR2 ANQGSEA. The CDR3 is 10 amino acids. The CDR3 sequence is CSDGTYEQYF. The CDR3, as DNA: TGCAGCGACGGGACCTACGAGCAGTACTTC.

This clonotype was seen only a few times. The V gene is TRBV7-2, the J gene TRBJ2-7; 9 bases match TRBD2. Germline V CDR1 and CDR2: SGHTA, FQGNSA. The V gene end was trimmed by 6 bases and the J gene end by 2 bases; junction bases not matched to a gene: 8. The CDR3 covers 15 residues. In nucleotides, the CDR3 is TGTGCCAGCAGTTGGAGTCGCGGGAGGGCCTACGAGCAGTACTTC. It encodes CASSWSRGRAYEQYF.

The CDR3 DNA sequence: TGTGCCAGCAGCCCGACACCCCTGGGGACAGGGGGCTATTACGAGCAGTACTTC. Translation: CASSPTPLGTGGYYEQYF. The chain couples TRBV7-3 to TRBJ2-7; 12 bases fit TRBD1. This CDR3 has 18 amino acids. The germline V gene has CDR1 SGHTA and CDR2 FQGTGA. The J segment lost 4 bases and the V segment lost 5 bases, leaving 15 bases of the junction unmatched.

V gene TRBV25-1 combines with J gene TRBJ2-7, with 8 bases aligning to TRBD1. V was pared by 4 bases and J by 7 bases, with 6 bases of the junction left unmatched. Germline V gene sequence: CDR1 MGHDK, CDR2 SYGVNS. The CDR3 totals 13 residues. CDR3 sequence: CASSGGTGLEQYF. DNA for the CDR3: TGTGCCAGCAGTGGTGGGACAGGTCTGGAGCAGTACTTC.

The rearrangement joins TRBV7-9 to TRBJ2-5; tentatively, D is TRBD1 (6 bases). CDR3 length: 15 amino acids. CDR1 and CDR2 from the germline V gene are SEHNR and FQNEAQ (reference sequence). Trimming left V 5 bases short and J 7 bases short, with 20 bases between. CDR3 nucleotides: TGTGCCAGCAGCCCCCGTTGGGATACAGGGAGGACCCAGTACTTC. Translation: CASSPRWDTGRTQYF.

This clonotype was detected many times. The chain uses TRBV2 and TRBJ2-6, with D possibly matching TRBD2 (6 bases). This CDR3 comprises 16 residues. Germline assignment: CDR1 SNHLY and CDR2 FYNNEI. Deletions cut 5 bases from V and 4 bases from J, with 15 bases between. CDR3 nucleotides: TGTGCCAGCAGTCGGGGAGGCCCACTCGGGGCCAACGTCCTGACTTTC. It codes for CASSRGGPLGANVLTF.

This clonotype was observed a single time. The V gene is TRBV5-1, the J gene TRBJ2-1, with D perhaps TRBD1 or TRBD2 (5 bases each). With the DNA end fitting TRBJ2-7 better, the J assignment may be wrong. The CDR3 loop spans 15 amino acids. Germline V CDR1 and CDR2: SGHRS, YFSETQ. The CDR3 DNA reads TGCGCCAGCAGCTTGGCCTGGGACCTATACAATGAGCAGTACTTC. This translates into CASSLAWDLYNEQYF.

The J gene is TRBJ2-7, the V gene TRBV5-1, with 7 bases aligning to TRBD1. This CDR3 region has 14 residues. After removal of 1 base from V and 3 bases from J, the junction contained 4 bases not matched to a gene. The germline V gene has CDR1 SGHRS and CDR2 YFSETQ. In DNA form, the CDR3 reads TGCGCCAGCAGCTTGAGGGGACAGAACTACGAGCAGTACTTC. The encoded protein is CASSLRGQNYEQYF.